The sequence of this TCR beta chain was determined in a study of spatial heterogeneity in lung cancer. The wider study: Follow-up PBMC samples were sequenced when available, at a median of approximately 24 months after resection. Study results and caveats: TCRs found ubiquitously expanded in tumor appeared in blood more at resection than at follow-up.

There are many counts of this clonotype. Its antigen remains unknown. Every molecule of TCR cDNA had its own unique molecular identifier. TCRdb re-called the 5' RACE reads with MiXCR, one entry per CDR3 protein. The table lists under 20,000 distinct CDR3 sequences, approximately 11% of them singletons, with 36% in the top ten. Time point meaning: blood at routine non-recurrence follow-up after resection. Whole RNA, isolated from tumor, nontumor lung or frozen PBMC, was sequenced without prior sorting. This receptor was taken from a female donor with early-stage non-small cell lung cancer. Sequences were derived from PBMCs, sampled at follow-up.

The CDR3 here is CASMRQASYEQYF. The CDR3 bases are TGTGCCAGCATGAGGCAAGCTTCCTACGAGCAGTACTTC. This chain joins TRBV2 and TRBJ2-7, with unresolved D. Germline lookup yields CDR1 SNHLY and CDR2 FYNNEI. Trimming removed 7 bases at V and 1 base at J, with 11 bases between. This CDR3 region has 13 residues.